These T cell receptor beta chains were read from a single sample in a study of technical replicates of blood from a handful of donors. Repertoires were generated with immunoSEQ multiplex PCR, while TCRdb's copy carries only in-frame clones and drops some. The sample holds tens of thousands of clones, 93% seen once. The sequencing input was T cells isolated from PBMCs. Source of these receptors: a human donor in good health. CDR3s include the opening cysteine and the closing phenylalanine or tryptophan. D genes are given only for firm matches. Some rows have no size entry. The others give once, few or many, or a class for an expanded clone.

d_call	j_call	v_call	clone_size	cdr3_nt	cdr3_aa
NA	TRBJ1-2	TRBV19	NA	TGTGCCAGTAGTATAGATCTGGGGCTTCTCACTAACTATGGCTACACCTTC	CASSIDLGLLTNYGYTF
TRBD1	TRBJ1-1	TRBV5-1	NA	TGCGCCAGCAGCGTCGGGACAGCTGAAGCTTTCTTT	CASSVGTAEAFF
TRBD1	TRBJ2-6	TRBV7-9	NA	TGTGCCAGCAGCTCGGACAGGAGCTCTGGGGCCAACGTCCTGACTTTC	CASSSDRSSGANVLTF
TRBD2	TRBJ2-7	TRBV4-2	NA	TGTGCCAGCAGCCAGGGGCGGGAGCCATACGAGCAGTACTTC	CASSQGREPYEQYF
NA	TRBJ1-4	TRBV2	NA	TGTGCCAGCAGTCAGCCGGGGAGTGCACTGTTTTTT	CASSQPGSALFF
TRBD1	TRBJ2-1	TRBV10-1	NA	TGCGCCAGCAGTGCCGGGACAGGGGGCTACAATGAGCAGTTCTTC	CASSAGTGGYNEQFF
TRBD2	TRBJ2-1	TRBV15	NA	TGTGCCACCAGCAGAAAGATTCGGGGGGAACTAGACAATGAGCAGTTCTTC	CATSRKIRGELDNEQFF
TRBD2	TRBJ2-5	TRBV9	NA	TGTGCCAGCAGCGGTAGCGGGACCCAAGAGACCCAGTACTTC	CASSGSGTQETQYF
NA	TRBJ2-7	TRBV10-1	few	TGCGCCAGCAGTGAGTCGGGGGGAAGCGACGAGCAGTACTTC	CASSESGGSDEQYF
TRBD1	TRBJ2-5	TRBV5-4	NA	TGTGCCAGCAGCTTGACAGGGGCCCAAGAGACCCAGTACTTC	CASSLTGAQETQYF
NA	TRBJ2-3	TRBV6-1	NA	TGTGCCAGCAGTGAATCAGGTTGGGGAGCCGATACGCAGTATTTT	CASSESGWGADTQYF
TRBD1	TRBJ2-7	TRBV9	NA	TGTGCCAGTGAGAGGGGGCCTCCCTACGAGCAGTACTTC	CASERGPPYEQYF
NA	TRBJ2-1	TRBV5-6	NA	TGTGCCAGCAGCCGAATCGGGGAGCCGCTAAGGTACAATGAGCAGTTCTTC	CASSRIGEPLRYNEQFF
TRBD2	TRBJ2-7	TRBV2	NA	TGTGCCAGCATCGAGCGGGAGACCTACGAGCAGTACTTC	CASIERETYEQYF
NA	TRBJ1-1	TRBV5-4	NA	TGTGCCAGCAGCTTAATTATGAACACTGAAGCTTTCTTT	CASSLIMNTEAFF
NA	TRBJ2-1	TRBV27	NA	TGTGCCAGCAGTTTATATGGCAGATCCTCCTACAATGAGCAGTTCTTC	CASSLYGRSSYNEQFF
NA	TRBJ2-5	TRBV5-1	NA	TGCGCCAGCAGCTTGGAGTTCTTGGGGGGAAGGGAGACCCAGTACTTC	CASSLEFLGGRETQYF
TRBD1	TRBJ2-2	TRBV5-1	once	TGCGCCAGCAGCTCGGGCTACAGGGGCGAAGACGGGGAGCTGTTTTTT	CASSSGYRGEDGELFF
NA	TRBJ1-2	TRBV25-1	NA	TGTGCCAGCAGTGGGCCACAGGGCTACTATGGCTACACCTTC	CASSGPQGYYGYTF
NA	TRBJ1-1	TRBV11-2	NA	TGTGCCAGCAGCTTAGTTTTGGGGCCGAACACTGAAGCTTTCTTT	CASSLVLGPNTEAFF
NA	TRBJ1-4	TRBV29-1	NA	TGCAGCGTTGTTCGGGGTGAAAAACTGTTTTTT	CSVVRGEKLFF
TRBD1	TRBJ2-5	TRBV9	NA	TGTGCCAGCAGCGTAGACAGGGGGTCCCTAGAAGAGACCCAGTACTTC	CASSVDRGSLEETQYF
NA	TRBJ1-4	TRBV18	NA	TGTGCCAGCTCTCAAATAGCAACTAATGAAAAACTGTTTTTT	CASSQIATNEKLFF
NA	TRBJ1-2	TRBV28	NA	TGTGCCAGCAGTTTCTGGGGTGGAGGCTATGGCTACACCTTC	CASSFWGGGYGYTF
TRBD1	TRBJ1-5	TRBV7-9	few	TGTGCCAGCAGCCAGGGGGCAGGGAACAATCAGCCCCAGCATTTT	CASSQGAGNNQPQHF
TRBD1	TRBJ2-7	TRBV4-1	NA	TGCGCCAGCAGCCAAGATAGGGGACAGGGATTGACCTACGAGCAGTACTTC	CASSQDRGQGLTYEQYF
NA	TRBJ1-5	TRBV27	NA	TGTGCCAGCAGTTTCCGGGACACTAATCAGCCCCAGCATTTT	CASSFRDTNQPQHF
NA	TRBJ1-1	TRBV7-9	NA	TGTGCCAGCAGCTTAGTGGGGAGGGGGTCCACTGAAGCTTTCTTT	CASSLVGRGSTEAFF
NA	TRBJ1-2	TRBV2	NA	TGTGCCAGCAACATGAACGCGGGGTGGGGTGGCTACACCTTC	CASNMNAGWGGYTF
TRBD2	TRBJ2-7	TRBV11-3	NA	TGTGCCAGCAGCTTAGGCGGGGGAGACTACGAGCAGTACTTC	CASSLGGGDYEQYF
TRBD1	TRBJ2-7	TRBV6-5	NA	TGTGCCAGCAGTTCCCCCGGGACAGGGGGCTTTCAGCAGTACTTC	CASSSPGTGGFQQYF
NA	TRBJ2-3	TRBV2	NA	TGTGCCAGCAGTGATCAGGGACTTAGTCAGTATTTT	CASSDQGLSQYF
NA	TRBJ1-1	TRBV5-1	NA	TGCGCCAGCAGCTCCTTCACAGGGCTGAACGCTGAAGCTTTCTTT	CASSSFTGLNAEAFF
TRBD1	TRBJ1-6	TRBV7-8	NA	TGTGCCAGCAGCTTCCCAGGGGGCGGTAATTCACCCCTCCACTTT	CASSFPGGGNSPLHF
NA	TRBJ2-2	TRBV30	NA	TGTGCCTCTAGACAGAATAACACCGGGGAGCTGTTTTTT	CASRQNNTGELFF
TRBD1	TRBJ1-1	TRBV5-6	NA	TGTGCCAGCAGCTATAAAACAGGGACAGCCAGTATTGAAGCTTTCTTT	CASSYKTGTASIEAFF
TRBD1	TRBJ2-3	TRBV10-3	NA	TGTGCCATCACCGGCGACAGGGGGACAGATACGCAGTATTTT	CAITGDRGTDTQYF
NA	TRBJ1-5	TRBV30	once	TGTGCCTGGAAATTGTCGGGGGACGGTCACCATCAGCCCCAGCATTTT	CAWKLSGDGHHQPQHF
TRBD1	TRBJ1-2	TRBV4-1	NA	TGCGCCAGCAGCGGAGAGGGGGCTTACTATGGCTACACCTTC	CASSGEGAYYGYTF
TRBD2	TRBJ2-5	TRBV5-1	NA	TGCGCCAGCAGCTTTCTAGCGGGGGGGTTGGGCCAAGAGACCCAGTACTTC	CASSFLAGGLGQETQYF
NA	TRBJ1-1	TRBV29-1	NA	TGCAGCGTTTGGTCGCAGAATAGCCTGAACACTGAAGCTTTCTTT	CSVWSQNSLNTEAFF
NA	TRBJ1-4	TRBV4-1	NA	TGCGCCAGCAGCCAAGTTAATAAGAGGACTAGGATTGAAAAACTGTTTTTT	CASSQVNKRTRIEKLFF
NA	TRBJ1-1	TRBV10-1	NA	TGCGCCAGCAGCCAGACATGGACTAGCGAAGCTTTCTTT	CASSQTWTSEAFF
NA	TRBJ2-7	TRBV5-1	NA	TGCGCCAGCAGTGCGGGGCCCGAGCAGTACTTC	CASSAGPEQYF
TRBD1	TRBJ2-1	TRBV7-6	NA	TGTGCCAGCAGCGGTCGACAGGGGCGCCACAATGAGCAGTTCTTC	CASSGRQGRHNEQFF
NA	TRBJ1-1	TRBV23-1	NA	TGCGCCAGCAGTCAATCGTCTCTTAACACTGAAGCTTTCTTT	CASSQSSLNTEAFF
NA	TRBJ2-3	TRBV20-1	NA	TGCAGTAGAGGAGTGGCAGATACGCAGTATTTT	CSRGVADTQYF
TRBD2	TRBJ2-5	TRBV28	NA	TGTGCCAGCAGATCTTGGACTAGGTTCGTGGAGACCCAGTACTTC	CASRSWTRFVETQYF
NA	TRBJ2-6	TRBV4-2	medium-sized	TGTGCCAGCAGCCAAGAAACAGGTTCTGGGGCCAACGTCCTGACTTTC	CASSQETGSGANVLTF